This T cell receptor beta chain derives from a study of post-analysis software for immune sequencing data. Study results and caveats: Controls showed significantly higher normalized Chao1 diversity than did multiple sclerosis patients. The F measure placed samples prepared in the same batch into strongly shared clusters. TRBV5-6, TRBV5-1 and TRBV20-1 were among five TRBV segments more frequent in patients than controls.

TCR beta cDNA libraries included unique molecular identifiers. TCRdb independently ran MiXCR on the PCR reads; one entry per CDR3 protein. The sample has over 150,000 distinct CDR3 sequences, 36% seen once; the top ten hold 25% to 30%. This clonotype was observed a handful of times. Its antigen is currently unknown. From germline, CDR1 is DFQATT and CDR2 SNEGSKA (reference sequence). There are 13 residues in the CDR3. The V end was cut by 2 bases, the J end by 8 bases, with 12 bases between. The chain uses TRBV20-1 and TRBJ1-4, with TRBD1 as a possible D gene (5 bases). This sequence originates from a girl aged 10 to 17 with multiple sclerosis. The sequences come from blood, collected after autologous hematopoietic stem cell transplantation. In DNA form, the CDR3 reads TGCAGTGCTAGAAGGGGCGGCGAGGAAAAACTGTTTTTT. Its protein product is CSARRGGEEKLFF.